Listed below are T cell receptor beta chains from one sample, sequenced in a study of CD4 T cells in relation to SARS-CoV-2 and coronaviruses. For these TCRs, the target antigens are not known. Data came from immunoSEQ multiplex PCR; TCRdb stores just in-frame clones and leaves some out. The repertoire holds over 40,000 clones, with over 70% as singletons. Sequencing used naive CD4+ T cells from PBMCs, cultured in vitro. The receptor source for this set is an adult with COVID-19. Each CDR3 is given with its conserved first and last residue. A D gene is named only where the DNA matches it firmly. Some rows have no size entry. The others give once, few or many, or a class for an expanded clone.

d_call j_call clone_size v_call cdr3_nt cdr3_aa
TRBD1 TRBJ2-2 NA TRBV5-1 TGCGCCAGCAGCCTCAGACAGGGTAACACCGGGGAGCTGTTTTTT CASSLRQGNTGELFF
NA TRBJ1-2 NA TRBV6-5 TGTGCCAGCAGTAGGTTGGATGGCTACACCTTC CASSRLDGYTF
NA TRBJ2-7 once TRBV28 TGTGCCAGCCGAGGCGGGCCCACCTACGAGCAGTACTTC CASRGGPTYEQYF
TRBD2 TRBJ2-1 few TRBV4-1 TGCGCCAGCAGCCAACTCCCCGGGACTAGCGGGAGAAGTGAGCAGTTCTTC CASSQLPGTSGRSEQFF
TRBD2 TRBJ2-1 NA TRBV19 TGTGCCAGTAGTTCTAGCGGGAGCTCCTACAATGAGCAGTTCTTC CASSSSGSSYNEQFF
NA TRBJ2-2 NA TRBV5-4 TGTGCCAGCAGCTTGGGTGGTAGGAACACCGGGGAGCTGTTTTTT CASSLGGRNTGELFF
NA TRBJ2-3 NA TRBV5-1 TGCGCCAGCAGAGGTTCAGGAGGGTCGTACACAGATACGCAGTATTTT CASRGSGGSYTDTQYF
NA TRBJ2-1 NA TRBV10-3 TGTGCCATCAGTGAACGGAGCGGCAAGTACAATGAGCAGTTCTTC CAISERSGKYNEQFF
TRBD1 TRBJ2-3 NA TRBV11-2 TGTGCCAGCAGCTTAGGTCAGGGGGCAGATACGCAGTATTTT CASSLGQGADTQYF
TRBD1 TRBJ2-2 NA TRBV7-2 TGTGCCAGCAGCTTGGGACAGGCTACCGGGGAGCTGTTTTTT CASSLGQATGELFF
NA TRBJ2-7 NA TRBV14 TGTGCCAGCAGCCGTCAAGGCTACGAGCAGTACTTC CASSRQGYEQYF
NA TRBJ2-1 NA TRBV14 TGTGCCAGCAGCCGGGACTGGAGAATCCAGTTCTTC CASSRDWRIQFF
NA TRBJ2-2 NA TRBV19 TGTGCCAGTGTAAGGGGATCGGACACCGGGGAGCTGTTTTTT CASVRGSDTGELFF
NA TRBJ2-1 NA TRBV19 TGTGCCAGTAGTATTACGAGGGGGAATGAGCAGTTCTTC CASSITRGNEQFF
NA TRBJ1-2 NA TRBV5-4 TGTGCCAGCAGCACCGGGACACTCCTCGATGGCTACACCTTC CASSTGTLLDGYTF
TRBD2 TRBJ2-1 NA TRBV10-3 TGTGCCATCAGTGGGATCAGCGGGACCTACAATGAGCAGTTCTTC CAISGISGTYNEQFF
NA TRBJ2-7 NA TRBV6-1 TGTGCCAGCAGTGCCCGCTTGGGGGGACCCCCCTACGAGCAGTACTTC CASSARLGGPPYEQYF
NA TRBJ2-7 NA TRBV7-2 TGTGCCAGCAGCAAGGGTTGGGGGTACTACGAGCAGTACTTC CASSKGWGYYEQYF
TRBD1 TRBJ1-6 few TRBV25-1 TGTGCCAGCAGTGAGCCGACAGGGCGGAATTCACCCCTCCACTTT CASSEPTGRNSPLHF
TRBD2 TRBJ2-3 NA TRBV7-3 TGTGCCAGCAGCTCCCTAGCGGTCATTAGCACAGATACGCAGTATTTT CASSSLAVISTDTQYF
TRBD2 TRBJ2-1 NA TRBV30 TGTGCCTGGAGTTCCCGACTAGCGGGAGGCTCCTACAATGAGCAGTTCTTC CAWSSRLAGGSYNEQFF
TRBD2 TRBJ2-3 NA TRBV11-3 TGTGCCAGCAGCTTAAGACTCCAGGGTAGCGGGGGCACAGATACGCAGTATTTT CASSLRLQGSGGTDTQYF
NA TRBJ1-4 NA TRBV25-1 TGTGCCAGCAGTGAATTCGAGGGAGGGAAACTGTTTTTT CASSEFEGGKLFF
NA TRBJ1-1 few TRBV28 TGTGCCAGCAGTTCCCACGCCAGGGGCCGAGACACTGAAGCTTTCTTT CASSSHARGRDTEAFF
NA TRBJ2-7 NA TRBV7-9 TGTGCCAGCACCCCAGGGACCCTGGAGCAGTACTTC CASTPGTLEQYF
NA TRBJ2-5 few TRBV7-8 TGTGCCAGCAGCTCCGGGACGCATTCCCAAGAGACCCAGTACTTC CASSSGTHSQETQYF
NA TRBJ2-3 NA TRBV19 TGTGCCAGTAGTATCATACGGGGACTGAGAACAGATACGCAGTATTTT CASSIIRGLRTDTQYF
NA TRBJ1-1 NA TRBV9 TGTGCCAGCAGCGTAGTTGGGACTGAAGCTTTCTTT CASSVVGTEAFF
TRBD2 TRBJ2-1 NA TRBV5-1 TGCGCCAGCAGCTTAAGGACTAGCGGGAGGGCCGGTGAGCAGTTCTTC CASSLRTSGRAGEQFF
NA TRBJ2-7 NA TRBV27 TGTGCCAGCAGTTTATCGATGGGAAACGAGCAGTACTTC CASSLSMGNEQYF
TRBD2 TRBJ2-7 NA TRBV28 TGTGCCAGCAGCCAAATAAAATCGAATCTAGCGGGAGCGGCCGAGCAGTACTTC CASSQIKSNLAGAAEQYF
NA TRBJ2-3 NA TRBV7-3 TGTGCCAGCAGCTGGACAGTCACAGATACGCAGTATTTT CASSWTVTDTQYF
NA TRBJ2-2 NA TRBV19 TGTGCCAGTAGTAAGGGTCGGGCGAACACCGGGGAGCTGTTTTTT CASSKGRANTGELFF
NA TRBJ1-6 NA TRBV6-4 TGTGCCAGCAGCGACAGGTCTAATTCACCCCTCCACTTT CASSDRSNSPLHF
NA TRBJ2-7 NA TRBV7-2 TGTGCCAGCAGCGCCCCGGGAACAGACGAGCAGTACTTC CASSAPGTDEQYF
NA TRBJ2-7 once TRBV7-2 TGTGCCAGCAGCTTAGGGGGTTCACCCTACGAGCAGTACTTC CASSLGGSPYEQYF
TRBD2 TRBJ2-2 NA TRBV4-2 TGTGCCAGCAGCCAAGATTGGCTAGCGGGAGACACCGGGGAGCTGTTTTTT CASSQDWLAGDTGELFF
NA TRBJ2-7 NA TRBV6-2/TRBV6-3 TGTGCCAGCAGTTTACACCAGGGCCCCTACGAGCAGTACTTC CASSLHQGPYEQYF
TRBD2 TRBJ2-7 NA TRBV24-1 TGTGCCACCAGTGACTCCGGGACTAGCGGGAGGTACGAGCAGTACTTC CATSDSGTSGRYEQYF
NA TRBJ2-7 NA TRBV7-2 TGTGCCAGCAGCTCTTACGAACTGGTTCAGTACTTC CASSSYELVQYF
TRBD2 TRBJ2-5 NA TRBV4-1 TGCGCCAGCAGCCGCTCTCCCGGGGCTAGCGGGAGTCGGGAGACCCAGTACTTC CASSRSPGASGSRETQYF
NA TRBJ2-7 NA TRBV30 TGTGCCTGGGTAACTACGATAGGGCAGTACTTC CAWVTTIGQYF